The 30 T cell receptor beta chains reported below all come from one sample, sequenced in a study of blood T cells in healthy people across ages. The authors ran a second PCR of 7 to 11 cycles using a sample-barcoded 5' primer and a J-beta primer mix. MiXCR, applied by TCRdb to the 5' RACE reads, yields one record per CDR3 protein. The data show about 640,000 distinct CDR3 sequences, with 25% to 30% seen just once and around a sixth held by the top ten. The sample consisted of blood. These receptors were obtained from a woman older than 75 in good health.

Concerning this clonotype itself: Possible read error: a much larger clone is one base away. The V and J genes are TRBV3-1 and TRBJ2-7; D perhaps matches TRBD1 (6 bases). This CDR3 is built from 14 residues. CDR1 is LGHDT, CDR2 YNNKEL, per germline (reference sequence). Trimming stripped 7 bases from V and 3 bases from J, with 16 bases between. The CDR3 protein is CASTQGLVGYEQYF. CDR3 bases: TGTGCCAGCACTCAGGGGCTAGTCGGCTACGAGCAGTACTTC.

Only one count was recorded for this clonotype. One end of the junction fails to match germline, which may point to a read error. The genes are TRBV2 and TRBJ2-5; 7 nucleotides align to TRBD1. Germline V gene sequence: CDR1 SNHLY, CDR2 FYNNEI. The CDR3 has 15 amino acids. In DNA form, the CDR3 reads TGTGCCGGCAGTGTTGTGACAGGGTTGTCGGAGACCCAGTACTTC. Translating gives CAGSVVTGLSETQYF.

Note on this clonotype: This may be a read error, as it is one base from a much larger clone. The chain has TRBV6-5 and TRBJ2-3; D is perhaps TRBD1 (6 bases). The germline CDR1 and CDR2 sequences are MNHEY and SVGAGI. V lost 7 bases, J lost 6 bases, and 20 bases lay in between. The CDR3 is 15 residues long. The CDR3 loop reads CASNRQASAQDTQYF. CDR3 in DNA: TGTGCCAGCAATCGACAGGCCTCAGCACAGGATACGCAGTATTTT.

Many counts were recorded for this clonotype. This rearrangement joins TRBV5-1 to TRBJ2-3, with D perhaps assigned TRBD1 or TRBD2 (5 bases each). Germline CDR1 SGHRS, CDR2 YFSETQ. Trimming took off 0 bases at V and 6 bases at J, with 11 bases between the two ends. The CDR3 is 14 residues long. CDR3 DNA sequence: TGCGCCAGCAGCTTGGGACAGCCGGGGGATACGCAGTATTTT. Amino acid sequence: CASSLGQPGDTQYF.

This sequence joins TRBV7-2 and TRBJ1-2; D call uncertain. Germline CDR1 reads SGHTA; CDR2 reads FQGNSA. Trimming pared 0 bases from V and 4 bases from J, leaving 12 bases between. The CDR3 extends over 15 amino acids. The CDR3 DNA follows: TGTGCCAGCAGCTTAGCCCATCGGGCCCGCTATGGCTACACCTTC. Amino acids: CASSLAHRARYGYTF.

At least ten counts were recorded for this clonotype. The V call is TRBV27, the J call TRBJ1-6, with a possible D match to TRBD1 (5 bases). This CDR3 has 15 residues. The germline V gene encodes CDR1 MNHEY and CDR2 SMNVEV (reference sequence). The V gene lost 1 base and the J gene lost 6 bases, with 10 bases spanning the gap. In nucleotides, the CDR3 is TGTGCCAGCAGTTTATTGGGGCGCGGTAATTCACCCCTCCACTTT. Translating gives CASSLLGRGNSPLHF.

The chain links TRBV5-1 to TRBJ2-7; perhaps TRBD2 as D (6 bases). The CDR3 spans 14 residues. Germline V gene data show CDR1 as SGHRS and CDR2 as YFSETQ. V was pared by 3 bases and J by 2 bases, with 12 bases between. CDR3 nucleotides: TGCGCCAGCAGCTCCCCGGCGGGGACCTACGAGCAGTACTTC. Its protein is CASSSPAGTYEQYF.

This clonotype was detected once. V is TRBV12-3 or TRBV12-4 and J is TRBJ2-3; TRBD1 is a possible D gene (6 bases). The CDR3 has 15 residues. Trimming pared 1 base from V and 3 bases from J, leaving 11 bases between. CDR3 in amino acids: CASSLGGPRTDTQYF. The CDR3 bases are TGTGCCAGCAGTTTAGGGGGGCCGAGAACAGATACGCAGTATTTT.

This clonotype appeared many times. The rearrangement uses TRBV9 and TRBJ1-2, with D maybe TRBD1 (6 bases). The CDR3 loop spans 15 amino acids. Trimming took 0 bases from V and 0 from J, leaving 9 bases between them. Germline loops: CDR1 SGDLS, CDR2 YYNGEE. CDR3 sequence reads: CASSVGGQSNYGYTF. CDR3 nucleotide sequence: TGTGCCAGCAGCGTAGGGGGACAATCTAACTATGGCTACACCTTC. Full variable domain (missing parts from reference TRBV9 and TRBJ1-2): DSGVTQTPKHLITATGQRVTLRCSPRSGDLSVYWYQQSLDQGLQFLIQYYNGEERAKGNILERFSAQQFPDLHSELNLSSLELGDSALYFCASSVGGQSNYGYTFGSGTRLTVV.

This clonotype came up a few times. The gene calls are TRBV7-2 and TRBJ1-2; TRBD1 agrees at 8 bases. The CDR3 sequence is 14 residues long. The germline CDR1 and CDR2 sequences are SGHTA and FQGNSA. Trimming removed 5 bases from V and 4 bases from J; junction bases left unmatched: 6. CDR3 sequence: CASSPETGAYGYTF. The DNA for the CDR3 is TGTGCCAGCAGCCCGGAGACAGGGGCCTATGGCTACACCTTC.

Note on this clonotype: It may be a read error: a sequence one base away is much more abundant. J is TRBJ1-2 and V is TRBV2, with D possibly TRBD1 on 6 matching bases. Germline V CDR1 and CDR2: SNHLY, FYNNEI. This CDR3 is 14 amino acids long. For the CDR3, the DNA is TGTGCCGGCAGTGGCCAGGGGAGCGGCTATGGCTACACCTTC. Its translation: CAGSGQGSGYGYTF.

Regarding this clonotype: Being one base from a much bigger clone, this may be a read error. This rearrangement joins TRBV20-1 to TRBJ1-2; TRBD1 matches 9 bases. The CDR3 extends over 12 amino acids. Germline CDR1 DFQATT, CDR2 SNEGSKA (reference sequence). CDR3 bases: TGCAGTCCTAGGTGGACAGGGGAGAGCTACACCTTC. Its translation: CSPRWTGESYTF.

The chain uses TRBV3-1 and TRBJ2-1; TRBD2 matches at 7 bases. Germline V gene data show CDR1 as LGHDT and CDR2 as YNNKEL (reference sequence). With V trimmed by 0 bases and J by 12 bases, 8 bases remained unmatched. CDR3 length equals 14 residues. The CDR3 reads CASSQERAGLRQFF. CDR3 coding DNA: TGTGCCAGCAGCCAAGAAAGGGCGGGACTAAGGCAGTTCTTC.

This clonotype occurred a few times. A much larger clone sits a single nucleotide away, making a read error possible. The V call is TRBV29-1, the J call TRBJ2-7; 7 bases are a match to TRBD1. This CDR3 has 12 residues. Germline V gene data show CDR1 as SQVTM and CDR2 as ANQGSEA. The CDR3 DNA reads TGCAGTTGGACAGGCCTCTCCTACGAGCAGTACTTC. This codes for CSWTGLSYEQYF.

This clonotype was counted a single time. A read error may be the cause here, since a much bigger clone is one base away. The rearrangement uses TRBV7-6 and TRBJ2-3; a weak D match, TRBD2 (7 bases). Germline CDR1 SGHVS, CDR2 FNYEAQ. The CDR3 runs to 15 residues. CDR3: CASSLARGATDTKYF. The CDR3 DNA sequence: TGTGCCAGCAGCTTAGCTCGGGGGGCAACAGATACGAAGTATTTT.

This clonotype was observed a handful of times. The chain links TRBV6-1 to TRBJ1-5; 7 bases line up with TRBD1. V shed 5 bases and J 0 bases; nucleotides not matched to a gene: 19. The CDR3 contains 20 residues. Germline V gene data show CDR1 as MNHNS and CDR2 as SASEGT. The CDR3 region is CASSQTIDRADWGSNQPQHF. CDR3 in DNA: TGTGCCAGCAGTCAAACCATTGACAGGGCCGATTGGGGTAGCAATCAGCCCCAGCATTTT.

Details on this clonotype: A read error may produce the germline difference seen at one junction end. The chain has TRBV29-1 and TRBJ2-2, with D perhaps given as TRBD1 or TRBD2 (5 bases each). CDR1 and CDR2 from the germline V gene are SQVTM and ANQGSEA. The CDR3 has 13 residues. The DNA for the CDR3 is TGCAGCGTGGGGACGGCTTCCACCGGGGAGCTGTTGTTT. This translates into CSVGTASTGELLF.

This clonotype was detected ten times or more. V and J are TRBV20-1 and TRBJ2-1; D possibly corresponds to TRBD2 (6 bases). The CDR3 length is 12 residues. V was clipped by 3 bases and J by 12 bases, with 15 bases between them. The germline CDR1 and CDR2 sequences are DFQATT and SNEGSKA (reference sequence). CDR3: CSARGLDTRQFF. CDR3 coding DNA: TGCAGTGCTAGGGGACTCGACACGCGGCAGTTCTTC.

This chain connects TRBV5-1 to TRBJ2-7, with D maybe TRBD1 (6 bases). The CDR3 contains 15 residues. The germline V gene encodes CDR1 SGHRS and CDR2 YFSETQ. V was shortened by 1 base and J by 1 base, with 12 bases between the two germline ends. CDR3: CASSLSAGVSYEQYF. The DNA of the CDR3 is TGCGCCAGCAGCTTGTCCGCAGGGGTTTCCTACGAGCAGTACTTC.

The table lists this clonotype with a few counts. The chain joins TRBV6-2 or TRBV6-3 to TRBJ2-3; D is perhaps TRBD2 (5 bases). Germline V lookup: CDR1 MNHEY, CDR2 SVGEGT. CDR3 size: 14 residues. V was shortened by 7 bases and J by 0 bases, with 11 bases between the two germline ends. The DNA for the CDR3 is TGTGCCAGCAAGTGGAGGACTAGCACAGATACGCAGTATTTT. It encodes CASKWRTSTDTQYF.

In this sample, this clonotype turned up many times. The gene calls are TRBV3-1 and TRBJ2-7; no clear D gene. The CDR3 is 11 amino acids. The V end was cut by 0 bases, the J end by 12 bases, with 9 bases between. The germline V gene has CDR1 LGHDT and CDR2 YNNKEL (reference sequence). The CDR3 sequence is CASSQEEVRYF. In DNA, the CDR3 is TGTGCCAGCAGCCAAGAGGAAGTTCGGTACTTC.

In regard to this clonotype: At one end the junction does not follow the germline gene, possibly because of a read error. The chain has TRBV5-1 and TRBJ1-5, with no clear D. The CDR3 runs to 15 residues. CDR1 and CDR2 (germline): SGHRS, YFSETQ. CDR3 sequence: CASSLLAGSNRPQHF. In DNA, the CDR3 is TGCGCCAGCAGCTTGTTGGCAGGTAGCAATCGGCCCCAGCATTTT.

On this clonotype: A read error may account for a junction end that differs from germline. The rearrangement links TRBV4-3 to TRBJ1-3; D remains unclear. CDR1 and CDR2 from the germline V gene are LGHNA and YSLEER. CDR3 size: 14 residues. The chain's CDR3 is CASSQDPNGDTIYF. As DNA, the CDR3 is TGCGCCAGCAGCCAAGATCCGAATGGAGACACCATATATTTT.

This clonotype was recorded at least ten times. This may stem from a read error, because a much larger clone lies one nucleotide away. In DNA, the CDR3 is TGTGCCAGCAGCGCTGATAGCGGGGCGGACAATGAGCAGTACTTC. It encodes CASSADSGADNEQYF. V and J are TRBV7-2 and TRBJ2-5; 8 nucleotides agree with TRBD2. This CDR3 has 15 amino acids. Germline CDR1 SGHTA, CDR2 FQGNSA. The trim removed 5 bases at V and 11 bases at J, leaving 16 bases unmatched.

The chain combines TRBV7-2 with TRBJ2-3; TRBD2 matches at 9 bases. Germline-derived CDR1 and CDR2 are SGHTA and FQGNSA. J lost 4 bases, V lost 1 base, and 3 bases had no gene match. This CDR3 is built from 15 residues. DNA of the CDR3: TGTGCCAGCAGCTTAGACGGCGGGGGGGCAGATACGCAGTATTTT. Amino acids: CASSLDGGGADTQYF. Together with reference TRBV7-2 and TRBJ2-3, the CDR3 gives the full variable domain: GAGVSQSPSNKVTEKGKDVELRCDPISGHTALYWYRQSLGQGLEFLIYFQGNSAPDKSGLPSDRFSAERTGGSVSTLTIQRTQQEDSAVYLCASSLDGGGADTQYFGPGTRLTVL.

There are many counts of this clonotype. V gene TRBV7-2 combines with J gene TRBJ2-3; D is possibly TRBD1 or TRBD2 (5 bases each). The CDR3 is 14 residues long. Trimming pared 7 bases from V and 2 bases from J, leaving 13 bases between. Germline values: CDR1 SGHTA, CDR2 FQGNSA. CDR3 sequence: CASNSRGPTDTQYF. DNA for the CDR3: TGTGCCAGCAACTCTCGGGGACCCACAGATACGCAGTATTTT.

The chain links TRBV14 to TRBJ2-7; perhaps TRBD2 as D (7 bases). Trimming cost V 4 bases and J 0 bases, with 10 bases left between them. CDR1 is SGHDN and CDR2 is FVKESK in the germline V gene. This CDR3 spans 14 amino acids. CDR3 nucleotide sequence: TGTGCCAGCAGCCGGGGGGGCCTCTCCTACGAGCAGTACTTC. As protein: CASSRGGLSYEQYF.

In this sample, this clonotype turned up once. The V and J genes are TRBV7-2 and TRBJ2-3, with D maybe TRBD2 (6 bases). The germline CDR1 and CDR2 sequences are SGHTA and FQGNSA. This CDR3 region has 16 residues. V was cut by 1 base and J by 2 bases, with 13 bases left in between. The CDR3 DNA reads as TGTGCCAGCAGCTTAGTTGCGGGGACTCACACAGATACGCAGTATTTT. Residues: CASSLVAGTHTDTQYF.

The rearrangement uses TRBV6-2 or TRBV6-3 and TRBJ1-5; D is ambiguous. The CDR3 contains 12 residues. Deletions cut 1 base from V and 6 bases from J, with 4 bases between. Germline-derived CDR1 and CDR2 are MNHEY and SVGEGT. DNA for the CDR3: TGTGCCAGCAGTTACTTCCCTCAGCCCCAGCATTTT. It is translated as CASSYFPQPQHF.

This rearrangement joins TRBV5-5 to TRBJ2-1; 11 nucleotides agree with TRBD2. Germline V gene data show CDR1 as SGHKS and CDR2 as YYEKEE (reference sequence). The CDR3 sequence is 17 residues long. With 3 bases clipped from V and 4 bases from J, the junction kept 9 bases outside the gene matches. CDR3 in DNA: TGTGCCAGCAGCTCTTTTGGGGCTAGCGGGGGGTACAATGAGCAGTTCTTC. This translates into CASSSFGASGGYNEQFF.